The clone carrying this TCR beta chain occurred many times. Time point: after trial treatment. Treatment specified: LDRT plus nivolumab, ipilimumab, low-dose cyclophosphamide and aspirin (RACIN trial). Germline V gene data show CDR1 as SGHNT and CDR2 as YENEEA. Losses at the gene ends were 5 bases for V and 0 bases for J; bases not matched to a gene: 4. This CDR3 region has 17 residues. The data stem from a study of low-dose radiotherapy and immunotherapy resistance in tumors. With TRAV- and TRBV-specific primers, first-strand cDNA was made, covering the alpha and beta chains. Amplification of TCRs used a constant-region primer and V-primer adapter for around 18 PCR cycles. TCRdb redid the calling of the reads with MiXCR, one entry per CDR3 protein. This sample has tens of thousands of distinct CDR3 sequences; roughly 19% occur once, and the top ten carry about 13%.

The material sequenced was PBMCs, taken after low-dose radiotherapy plus immunotherapy. This receptor was obtained from a female donor with ovarian cancer. This chain connects TRBV11-3 to TRBJ2-1; 13 nucleotides agree with TRBD2. The CDR3: CASSPRLAGGSYNEQFF. DNA for the CDR3: TGTGCCAGCAGCCCGCGACTAGCGGGAGGCTCCTACAATGAGCAGTTCTTC.